The entry below gives a single T cell receptor (beta chain) sequence along with its context. This sample is part of a study of CD8+ T cells in alopecia areata. V lost 7 bases to trimming and J lost 7 bases; unmatched junction nucleotides: 10. This CDR3 is built from 14 residues. Germline V gene sequence: CDR1 GTSNPN, CDR2 SVGIG (reference sequence). The treatment was: oral pan-JAK inhibitor, 5-10 mg twice daily. Extraction and reverse transcription of RNA yielded cDNA as the sequencing template. Clones were sequenced by immunoSEQ multiplex PCR, and TCRdb holds only the in-frame ones, with some missing. The table includes 200,000 to 250,000 clones, around 66% detected once.

The sample was CD4+ T cells sorted from blood, taken at week 4, from a patient treated with tofacitinib. The rearrangement uses TRBV30 and TRBJ1-6; 7 bases agree with TRBD1. The TCR comes from a human donor with alopecia areata. The CDR3 region has the DNA TGTGCCTCGCGAACCGGGACAGCGAATTCACCCCTCCACTTT. Translation gives CASRTGTANSPLHF.